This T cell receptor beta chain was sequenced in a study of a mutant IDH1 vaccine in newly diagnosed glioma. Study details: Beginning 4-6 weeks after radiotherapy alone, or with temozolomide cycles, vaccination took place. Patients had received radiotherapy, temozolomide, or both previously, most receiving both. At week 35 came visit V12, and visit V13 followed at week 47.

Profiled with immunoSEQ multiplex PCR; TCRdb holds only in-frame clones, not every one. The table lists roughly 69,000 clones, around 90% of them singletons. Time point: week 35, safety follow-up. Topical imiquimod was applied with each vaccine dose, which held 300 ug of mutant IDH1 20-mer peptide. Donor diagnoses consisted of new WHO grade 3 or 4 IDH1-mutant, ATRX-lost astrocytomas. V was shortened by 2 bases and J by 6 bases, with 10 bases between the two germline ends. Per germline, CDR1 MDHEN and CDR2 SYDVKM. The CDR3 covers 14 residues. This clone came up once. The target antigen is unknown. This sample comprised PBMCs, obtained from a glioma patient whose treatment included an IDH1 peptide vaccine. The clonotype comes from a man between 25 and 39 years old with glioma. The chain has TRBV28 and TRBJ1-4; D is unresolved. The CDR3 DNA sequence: TGTGCCAGCAGTTTACCGGGCGGAGATGAAAAACTGTTTTTT. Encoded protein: CASSLPGGDEKLFF.